A selection of T cell receptor beta chains follows, all from one sample in a study of T-cell reconstitution after alpha-beta-depleted transplantation in children. TCRdb analysed the PCR reads with MiXCR anew, one entry per CDR3 protein. The sample consists of roughly 300,000 distinct CDR3 sequences, 10% of them appearing once. The sample was PBMCs from the stem cell graft donor, taken from the stem cell graft. Receptor source: a human donor who donated a stem cell graft to a child with acute lymphoblastic leukemia. CDR3s include the opening cysteine and the closing phenylalanine or tryptophan. D genes are given only for firm matches. Not all rows give a size; the values are once, few, many and, for expanded clones, a class.

J,D,V,size,length,CDR3,DNA
TRBJ2-7,TRBD1,TRBV18,many,12,CASSQGADEQYF,TGTGCCAGCTCACAGGGGGCTGACGAGCAGTACTTC
TRBJ1-2,TRBD1,TRBV10-2,once,13,CASSRDRGQGYTF,TGCGCCAGCAGCCGGGACAGGGGGCAGGGCTACACCTTC
TRBJ2-7,TRBD2,TRBV20-1,many,14,CSASPSGRINEQYF,TGCAGTGCTAGCCCTAGCGGGAGGATCAACGAGCAGTACTTC
TRBJ1-1,TRBD1,TRBV3-1,few,15,CASSRTGGLNTEAFF,TGTGCCAGCAGCCGAACAGGGGGTCTGAACACTGAAGCTTTCTTT
TRBJ1-6,TRBD1,TRBV7-9,NA,14,CASSRTGFGSPLHF,TGTGCCAGCAGCCGGACAGGGTTCGGTTCACCCCTCCACTTT
TRBJ1-4,TRBD1,TRBV10-1,NA,14,CASRSDRGNEKLFF,TGCGCCAGCAGGTCGGACAGGGGAAATGAAAAACTGTTTTTT
TRBJ2-1,TRBD2,TRBV29-1,few,14,CSVEGRGAYNEQFF,TGCAGCGTTGAGGGGCGGGGGGCCTACAATGAGCAGTTCTTC
TRBJ1-5,NA,TRBV15,many,14,CATNGRASNQPQHF,TGTGCCACCAACGGACGGGCTAGCAATCAGCCCCAGCATTTT
TRBJ1-2,NA,TRBV28,NA,14,CASSSGGSNYGYTF,TGTGCCAGCAGTTCCGGGGGATCTAACTATGGCTACACCTTC
TRBJ2-3,NA,TRBV10-3,many,13,CASSPGSTDTQYF,TGTGCCAGCTCTCCCGGGAGCACAGATACGCAGTATTTT
TRBJ2-3,TRBD2,TRBV11-2,few,20,CASSLVSSLAGGRDTDTQYF,TGTGCCAGCAGCTTAGTTTCGTCACTAGCGGGAGGGCGGGACACAGATACGCAGTATTTT
TRBJ2-7,NA,TRBV4-3,many,16,CASSQERSTWGYEQYF,TGCGCCAGCAGCCAAGAAAGGAGTACATGGGGCTACGAGCAGTACTTC
TRBJ2-1,NA,TRBV5-1,NA,12,CASSLEGGEQFF,TGCGCCAGCAGCTTGGAGGGGGGCGAGCAGTTCTTC
TRBJ2-5,NA,TRBV11-2,many,12,CASSPVGETQYF,TGTGCCAGCAGCCCGGTGGGAGAGACCCAGTACTTC
TRBJ2-1,NA,TRBV7-2,many,13,CASSSMTPNEQFF,TGTGCCAGCAGCTCCATGACTCCCAATGAGCAGTTCTTC
TRBJ1-1,NA,TRBV5-1,few,13,CASSRQTGPEAFF,TGCGCCAGCAGCAGACAGACAGGCCCTGAAGCTTTCTTT
TRBJ1-2,NA,TRBV14,NA,17,CASSQVPGPRANYGYTF,TGTGCCAGCAGCCAGGTGCCCGGGCCCCGAGCTAACTATGGCTACACCTTC
TRBJ1-2,TRBD1,TRBV7-8,NA,17,CASSLSRDRGRVYGYTF,TGTGCCAGCAGCTTAAGCCGGGACAGGGGACGCGTCTATGGCTACACCTTC
TRBJ1-2,NA,TRBV5-1,few,15,CASSLGSELNYGYTF,TGCGCCAGCAGCTTGGGTTCGGAGCTCAACTATGGCTACACCTTC
TRBJ2-3,NA,TRBV12-3/TRBV12-4,few,15,CASSLVLGKVGTQYF,TGTGCCAGCAGTTTAGTCCTCGGTAAAGTAGGTACGCAGTATTTT
TRBJ2-1,NA,TRBV7-2,few,14,CASSQPSHRDEQFF,TGTGCCAGCAGCCAACCGTCCCATCGCGATGAGCAGTTCTTC
TRBJ2-1,NA,TRBV7-9,NA,14,CASSLGSPVAEQFF,TGTGCCAGCAGCTTAGGGTCCCCCGTAGCAGAGCAGTTCTTC
TRBJ2-1,TRBD2,TRBV7-2,NA,17,CASSPIGGGGRYNEQFF,TGTGCCAGCAGCCCGATCGGGGGGGGAGGGCGGTACAATGAGCAGTTCTTC
TRBJ2-7,NA,TRBV7-9,NA,14,CASSSPTGSYEQYF,TGTGCCAGCAGCTCACCGACAGGCTCCTACGAGCAGTACTTC
TRBJ2-1,TRBD2,TRBV20-1,few,14,CSARNRRGYNEQFF,TGCAGTGCTAGGAACAGGCGGGGGTACAATGAGCAGTTCTTC
TRBJ2-4,NA,TRBV27,few,14,CASSLRGTRNIQYF,TGTGCCAGCAGTTTGCGGGGGACAAGAAACATTCAGTACTTC
TRBJ2-7,NA,TRBV14,few,17,CASSPLDGGFGSYEQYF,TGTGCCAGCAGCCCCCTAGACGGGGGATTCGGCTCCTACGAGCAGTACTTC
TRBJ1-1,NA,TRBV3-1,few,13,CASSPRWDTEAFF,TGTGCCAGCAGCCCCCGGTGGGACACTGAAGCTTTCTTT
TRBJ2-4,TRBD1,TRBV5-6,few,18,CASSAGGQGLLAKNIQYF,TGTGCCAGCAGCGCCGGGGGACAGGGTCTTTTAGCCAAAAACATTCAGTACTTC
TRBJ2-7,TRBD1,TRBV10-3,NA,13,CAIKGPGGYEQYF,TGTGCCATCAAAGGGCCAGGGGGTTACGAGCAGTACTTC
TRBJ2-2,NA,TRBV5-1,few,14,CASSLADRAGELFF,TGCGCCAGCAGCTTGGCGGACCGGGCCGGGGAGCTGTTTTTT
TRBJ2-5,NA,TRBV12-3/TRBV12-4,NA,12,CASSPPTSPQYF,TGTGCCAGCAGCCCTCCTACTAGCCCCCAGTACTTC
TRBJ2-1,NA,TRBV5-6,few,15,CASSLTWGTYNEQFF,TGTGCCAGCAGCTTGACATGGGGCACCTACAATGAGCAGTTCTTC
TRBJ2-1,NA,TRBV20-1,NA,13,CSATGVLGNEQFF,TGCAGTGCTACAGGTGTATTGGGCAATGAGCAGTTCTTC
TRBJ1-5,TRBD1,TRBV28,NA,16,CASSLADRLINQPQHF,TGTGCCAGCAGTTTGGCGGACAGGTTGATCAATCAGCCCCAGCATTTT
TRBJ2-2,NA,TRBV20-1,NA,16,CSARERTMKYTGELFF,TGCAGTGCTAGAGAACGGACGATGAAGTACACCGGGGAGCTGTTTTTT
TRBJ2-7,NA,TRBV20-1,many,15,CSARDITESSYEQYF,TGCAGTGCTAGAGATATAACAGAGAGCTCCTACGAGCAGTACTTC
TRBJ2-5,TRBD2,TRBV20-1,NA,14,CSASISGRKETQYF,TGCAGTGCTAGTATTAGCGGGAGGAAAGAGACCCAGTACTTC
TRBJ2-1,NA,TRBV20-1,NA,17,CSAPGQGRLAGHNEQFF,TGCAGTGCCCCGGGACAGGGGCGACTAGCGGGTCACAATGAGCAGTTCTTC
TRBJ2-2,TRBD1,TRBV24-1,few,19,CATSDRGQGFVPNTGELFF,TGTGCCACCAGTGACCGGGGACAGGGGTTTGTGCCGAACACCGGGGAGCTGTTTTTT